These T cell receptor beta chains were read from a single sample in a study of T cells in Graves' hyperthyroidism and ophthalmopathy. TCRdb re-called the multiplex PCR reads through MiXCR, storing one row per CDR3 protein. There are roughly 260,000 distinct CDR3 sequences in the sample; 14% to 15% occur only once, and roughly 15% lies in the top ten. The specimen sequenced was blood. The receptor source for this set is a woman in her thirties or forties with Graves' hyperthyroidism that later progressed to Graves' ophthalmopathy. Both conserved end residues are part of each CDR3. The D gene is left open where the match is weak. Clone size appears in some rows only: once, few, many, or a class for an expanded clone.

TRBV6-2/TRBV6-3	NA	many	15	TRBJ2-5	TGTGCCAGCAGTTATCTGGCCAACTGGGCAGAGACCCAGTACTTC	CASSYLANWAETQYF
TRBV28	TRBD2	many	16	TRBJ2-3	TGTGCCAGCAGTCCAGGGACTAGCGGAACCACAGATACGCAGTATTTT	CASSPGTSGTTDTQYF
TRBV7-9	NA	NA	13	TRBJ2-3	TGTGCCAGCAGCTCTCTCCAGGCAGATACGCAGTATTTT	CASSSLQADTQYF
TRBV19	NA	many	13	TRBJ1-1	TGTGCCAGTAGTATAATGGGTCCCTCTGAAGCTTTCTTT	CASSIMGPSEAFF
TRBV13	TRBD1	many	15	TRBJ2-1	TGTGCCAGCAGCCTCCGGGACAGGGTGCGGGATGAGCAGTTCTTC	CASSLRDRVRDEQFF
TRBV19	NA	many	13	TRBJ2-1	TGTGCCAGTAGTATTGTCCGCGGAGACGAGCAGTTCTTC	CASSIVRGDEQFF
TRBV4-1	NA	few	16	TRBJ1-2	TGCGCCAGCAGCCAAATCGGACGGTACCCGAACTATGGCTACACCTTC	CASSQIGRYPNYGYTF
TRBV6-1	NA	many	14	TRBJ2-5	TGTGCCAGCACTCCACGGTGGGGGATAGAGACCCAGTACTTC	CASTPRWGIETQYF
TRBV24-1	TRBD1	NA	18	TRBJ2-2	TGTGCCACCAGTGATTTTCAGGGGGCTAATCGGTACACCGGGGAGCTGTTTTTT	CATSDFQGANRYTGELFF
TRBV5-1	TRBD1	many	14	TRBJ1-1	TGCGCCAGCAGCTCGACAGGGTGGCAGACTGAAGCTTTCTTT	CASSSTGWQTEAFF
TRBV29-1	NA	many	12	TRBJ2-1	TGCAGCGTTGTGCAAGAATACAATGAGCAGTTCTTC	CSVVQEYNEQFF
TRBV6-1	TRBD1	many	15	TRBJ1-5	TGTGCCAGCAGTCCAGGGGGCCTTAGCAATCAGCCCCAGCATTTT	CASSPGGLSNQPQHF
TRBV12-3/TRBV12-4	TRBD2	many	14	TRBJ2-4	TGTGCCAGCAGACTCGGGGGGTGGGAAAACATTCAGTACTTC	CASRLGGWENIQYF
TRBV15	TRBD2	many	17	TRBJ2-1	TGTGCCACCAGCATTACGCAACTAGCGGTATTCTACAATGAGCAGTTCTTC	CATSITQLAVFYNEQFF
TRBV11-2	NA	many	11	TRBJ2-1	TGTGCCAGCAGCTTCCGTCATGAGCAGTTCTTC	CASSFRHEQFF
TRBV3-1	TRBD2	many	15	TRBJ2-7	TGTGCCAGCAGCGCGCGGCGGGAGGGAACCTACGAGCAGTACTTC	CASSARREGTYEQYF
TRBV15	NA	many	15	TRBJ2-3	TGTGCCACCAGCAGAAGGAGGACAGACACAGATACGCAGTATTTT	CATSRRRTDTDTQYF
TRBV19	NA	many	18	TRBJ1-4	TGTGCCAGTAGTCAGAACAGAAGATTCAGTGCAACTAATGAAAAACTGTTTTTT	CASSQNRRFSATNEKLFF
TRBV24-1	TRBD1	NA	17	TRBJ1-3	TGTGCCACCAGTGCCAGCCCTCGGGACAGCTCTGGAAGCACCATATATTTT	CATSASPRDSSGSTIYF
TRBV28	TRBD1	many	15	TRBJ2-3	TGTGCCAGCGCGGTAGGGGGCGAGGGCACAGATACGCAGTATTTT	CASAVGGEGTDTQYF
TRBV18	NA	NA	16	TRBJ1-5	TGTGCCAGCTCACCAAGTGGGGGGGCTCAATATCAGCCCCAGCATTTT	CASSPSGGAQYQPQHF
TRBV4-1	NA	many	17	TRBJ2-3	TGCGCCAGCAGCCAATACGACCGACAGTATAGCACAGATACGCAGTATTTT	CASSQYDRQYSTDTQYF
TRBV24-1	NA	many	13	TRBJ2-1	TGTGCCACCAGTGATTCAGATTACAATGAGCAGTTCTTC	CATSDSDYNEQFF
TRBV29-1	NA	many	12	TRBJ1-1	TGCAGCGCCTCGACAGGTATCACTGAAGCTTTCTTT	CSASTGITEAFF
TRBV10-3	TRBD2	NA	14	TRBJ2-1	TGTGCCATCAGTGGGCTAGCGGGAGTTGATGAGCAGTTCTTC	CAISGLAGVDEQFF
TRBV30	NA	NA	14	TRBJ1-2	TGTGCCTGGACCCGGTCAGACACTCTCTATGGCTACACCTTC	CAWTRSDTLYGYTF
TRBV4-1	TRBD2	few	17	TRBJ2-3	TGCGCCAGCAGCCAAGACCGCGCCAGCGGGAAGCCGGATACGCAGTATTTT	CASSQDRASGKPDTQYF
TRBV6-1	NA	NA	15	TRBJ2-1	TGTGCCAGCAGTGGGGGACTTTTTTCCTACAATGAGCAGTTCTTC	CASSGGLFSYNEQFF
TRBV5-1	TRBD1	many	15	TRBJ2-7	TGCGCCAGCAGCTTGGAATCAGGGGGCCTCTACGAGCAGTACTTC	CASSLESGGLYEQYF
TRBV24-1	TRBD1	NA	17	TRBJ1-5	TGTGCCACCAGTGATTTGCGGACAGGGGTAATCAATCAGCCCCAGCATTTT	CATSDLRTGVINQPQHF
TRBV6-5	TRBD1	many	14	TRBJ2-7	TGTGCCAGCAGTTACGGGACAGGGAAGTACGAGCAGTACTTC	CASSYGTGKYEQYF
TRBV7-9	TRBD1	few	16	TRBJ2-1	TGTGCCAGCAGGTCTAGACAGGGTAATAAACACAATGAGCAGTTCTTC	CASRSRQGNKHNEQFF
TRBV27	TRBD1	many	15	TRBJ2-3	TGTGCCAGCAGGTGGACAGGGGGAGGCACAGATACGCAGTATTTT	CASRWTGGGTDTQYF
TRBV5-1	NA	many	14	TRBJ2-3	TGCGCCAGCAGCGTGACTGGGAGCACAGATACGCAGTATTTT	CASSVTGSTDTQYF
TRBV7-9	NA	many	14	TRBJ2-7	TGTGCCAGCGATCGAGGGTGGAGCTCCTACGAGCAGTACTTC	CASDRGWSSYEQYF
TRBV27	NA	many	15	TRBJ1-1	TGTGCCAGCAGTTCGCAGGGACATTGGAACACTGAAGCTTTCTTT	CASSSQGHWNTEAFF
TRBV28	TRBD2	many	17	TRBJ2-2	TGTGCCAGCAGCCGCCTCAGGGTAGCGGGAGTCGCCGGGGAGCTGTTTTTT	CASSRLRVAGVAGELFF
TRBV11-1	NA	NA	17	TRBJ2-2	TGTGCCAGCAGCTTAGCGTCGGGGCAGTCGAACACCGGGGAGCTGTTTTTT	CASSLASGQSNTGELFF
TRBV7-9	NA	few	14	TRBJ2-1	TGTGCCAGCAGCTTCAGTCAGGGCAAGGGTGAGCAGTTCTTC	CASSFSQGKGEQFF
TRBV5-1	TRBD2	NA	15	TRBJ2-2	TGCGCCAGCAGCAGGGGACTAGTAAACACCGGGGAGCTGTTTTTT	CASSRGLVNTGELFF
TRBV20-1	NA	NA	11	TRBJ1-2	TGCAGTGCTGCAGGGGAGGCTGGCTACACCTTC	CSAAGEAGYTF
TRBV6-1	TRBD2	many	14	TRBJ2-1	TGTGCCAGCGCTTCTGGAGGGGAGGGCAATGAGCAGTTCTTC	CASASGGEGNEQFF
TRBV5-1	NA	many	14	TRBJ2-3	TGCGCCAGCAGCCGATGGTCTAGCACAGATACGCAGTATTTT	CASSRWSSTDTQYF
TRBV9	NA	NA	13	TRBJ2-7	TGTGCCAGCAGCGTAGGAAATTTTTACGAGCAGTACTTC	CASSVGNFYEQYF
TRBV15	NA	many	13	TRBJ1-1	TGTGCCACCGGAGGGCCCCTGAACACTGAAGCTTTCTTT	CATGGPLNTEAFF
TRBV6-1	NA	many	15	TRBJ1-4	TGTGCCAGCAGAAAAAGATTAGAGATGGTGGGGAAACTGTTTTTT	CASRKRLEMVGKLFF
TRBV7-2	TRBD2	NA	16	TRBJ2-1	TGTGCCAGCAGCCCACGGGGGGAACAGAACTACAATGAGCAGTTCTTC	CASSPRGEQNYNEQFF
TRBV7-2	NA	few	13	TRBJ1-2	TGTGCCAGCAGTCGAACCCTTAACTATGGCTACACCTTC	CASSRTLNYGYTF
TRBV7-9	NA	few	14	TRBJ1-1	TGTGCCAGCAGCTTAATCTCGGGGGTCTCGGGGGCTTTCTTT	CASSLISGVSGAFF
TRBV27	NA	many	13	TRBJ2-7	TGTGCCAGCAGAAAAAGCGGGTCCTACGAGCAGTACTTC	CASRKSGSYEQYF
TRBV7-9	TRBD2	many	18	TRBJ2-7	TGTGCCAGCAGCTCGCTGACTAGCGGGGGGAACACAAAGGTCGAGCAGTACTTC	CASSSLTSGGNTKVEQYF
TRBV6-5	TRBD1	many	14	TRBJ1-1	TGTGCCAGCAGTTACAAGACAGGGTGGACTGAAGCTTTCTTT	CASSYKTGWTEAFF
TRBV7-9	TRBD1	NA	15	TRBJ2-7	TGTGCCAGCAGCTTAGCGGACAGGGAAGTCTACGAGCAGTACTTC	CASSLADREVYEQYF
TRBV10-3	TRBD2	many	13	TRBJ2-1	TGTGCCATCAGTGGCGGGGGCTACAATGAGCAGTTCTTC	CAISGGGYNEQFF
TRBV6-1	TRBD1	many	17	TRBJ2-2	TGTGCCAGCAGTGACCGTAACAGGGGGTGGGCCACCGGGGAGCTGTTTTTT	CASSDRNRGWATGELFF
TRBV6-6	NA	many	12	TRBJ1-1	TGTGCCAGCAGTTACTTGAACACTGAAGCTTTCTTT	CASSYLNTEAFF
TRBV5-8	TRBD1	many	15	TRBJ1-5	TGTGCCAGCAGCCATGGGACAGTTCGCAATCAGCCCCAGCATTTT	CASSHGTVRNQPQHF
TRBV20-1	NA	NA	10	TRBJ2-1	TGCAGTGCTGCGGACTATAACCCGTTCTTC	CSAADYNPFF
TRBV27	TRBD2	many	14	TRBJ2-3	TGTGCCAGCAGTTTAGGCGGGAGCAAAGATACGCAGTATTTT	CASSLGGSKDTQYF